A selection of T cell receptor beta chains follows, all from one sample in a study of cytomegalovirus exposure and HLA in healthy donors. Here immunoSEQ multiplex PCR was the method, and the copy in TCRdb shows in-frame clones only, minus some. The sample has roughly 170,000 clones, 80% seen once. Sequencing was carried out using PBMCs. Receptors originate from a woman in her fifties or sixties in good health and CMV-seropositive. The CDR3 runs from the conserved cysteine through the conserved F or W. A D gene is named only where the DNA matches it firmly. Where a row states a size, it is once, few, many or the class of an expanded clone; other rows omit it.

cdr3_length,v_call,d_call,j_call,clone_size,cdr3_nt,cdr3_aa
16,TRBV28,TRBD1,TRBJ2-3,once,TGTGCCAGCACACCGCTCCGGGACAGGGGGACAGATACGCAGTATTTT,CASTPLRDRGTDTQYF
16,TRBV7-3,.,TRBJ1-6,.,TGTGCCAGCAGCCCCGCGGGGGGGGCCTGGAATTCACCCCTCCACTTT,CASSPAGGAWNSPLHF
16,TRBV29-1,TRBD2,TRBJ2-1,.,TGCAGCGTTGAACTAGCGGGGGGGCCTTCCTACAATGAGCAGTTCTTC,CSVELAGGPSYNEQFF
16,TRBV7-8,TRBD2,TRBJ2-7,.,TGTGCCAGCAGCTTGGACGCCGGGACTAGCGGTTTCGAGCAGTACTTC,CASSLDAGTSGFEQYF
16,TRBV5-1,TRBD2,TRBJ2-3,.,TGCGCCAGCAACACGGGCCCGGGACTAGGCACAGATACGCAGTATTTT,CASNTGPGLGTDTQYF
14,TRBV2,.,TRBJ2-1,once,TGTGCCAGCAGTGCTGGCTCTAGTCTGGGTGAGCAGTTCTTC,CASSAGSSLGEQFF
13,TRBV18,.,TRBJ1-6,.,TGTGCCAGCTCTGGGGCCGACAATTCACCCCTCCACTTT,CASSGADNSPLHF
13,TRBV27,.,TRBJ1-2,.,TGTGCCAGCAGTTTAAGTTCCCTATATGGCTACACCTTC,CASSLSSLYGYTF
15,TRBV2,.,TRBJ1-1,once,TGTGCCAGCAGCAAGACACAGGGTAGTATTACTGAAGCTTTCTTT,CASSKTQGSITEAFF
13,TRBV2,TRBD1,TRBJ1-1,.,TGTGCCAGCAGTGAAGCAAGACAGGGTGAAGCTTTCTTT,CASSEARQGEAFF
14,TRBV29-1,TRBD1,TRBJ1-2,.,TGCAGCGTTGAGGGGGACAGGGGTAACTATGGCTACACCTTC,CSVEGDRGNYGYTF
15,TRBV5-4,TRBD1,TRBJ2-3,.,TGTGCCAGCAGCCAGGACAGGGCGATCACAGATACGCAGTATTTT,CASSQDRAITDTQYF
15,TRBV10-3,.,TRBJ2-7,.,TGTGCCATCAGTGAGTCGGGAGGCGTCTCCTACGAGCAGTACTTC,CAISESGGVSYEQYF
12,TRBV6-1,.,TRBJ2-7,few,TGTGCCAGCAGTCTCCACATCCACGAGCAGTACTTC,CASSLHIHEQYF
15,TRBV23-1,.,TRBJ2-3,.,TGCGCCAGCGGCAGAATTGGGAGAAGCACAGATACGCAGTATTTT,CASGRIGRSTDTQYF
16,TRBV10-3,TRBD1,TRBJ2-3,.,TGTGCCATCAGTGAGTCCGGGACAGTTAACACAGATACGCAGTATTTT,CAISESGTVNTDTQYF
14,TRBV6-1,.,TRBJ1-6,.,TGTGCCAGCAGTAAGGCGGTCTATAATTCACCCCTCCACTTT,CASSKAVYNSPLHF
18,TRBV19,.,TRBJ2-1,.,TGTGCCAGTAGTGGGACCGGGACATCCCCTTTTAGCTACAATGAGCAGTTCTTC,CASSGTGTSPFSYNEQFF
19,TRBV27,TRBD1,TRBJ1-5,.,TGTGCCAGCAGTTTATATGCCGGGACAGGATCTTATAGCAATCAGCCCCAGCATTTT,CASSLYAGTGSYSNQPQHF
15,TRBV6-6,.,TRBJ1-2,.,TGTGCCAGCAGTTTACTACAGGGTTATTGGGAAGGCTACACCTTC,CASSLLQGYWEGYTF
14,TRBV27,.,TRBJ1-2,.,TGTGCCAGCAGGCTGCGCAGGGGATCATATGGCTACACCTTC,CASRLRRGSYGYTF
16,TRBV5-1,TRBD1,TRBJ2-7,.,TGCGCCAGCAGCCCGGACAGGGGGTATGGATCCTACGAGCAGTACTTC,CASSPDRGYGSYEQYF
14,TRBV4-3,.,TRBJ1-1,.,TGCGCCAGCAGCCAAGATGGCAGGGGCGGAGAGGCTTTCTTT,CASSQDGRGGEAFF
16,TRBV19,TRBD1,TRBJ1-2,.,TGTGCCAGCCAGAACCCCGGGACAGGGGTGAACTATGGCTACACCTTC,CASQNPGTGVNYGYTF
16,TRBV11-2,TRBD1,TRBJ2-5,.,TGTGCCAGCAGCCGGGGGGGGACAGGGGGCCAAGAGACCCAGTACTTC,CASSRGGTGGQETQYF
13,TRBV4-1,.,TRBJ1-1,.,TGCGCCAGCAGCCATTGGGGGGACACTGAAGCTTTCTTT,CASSHWGDTEAFF
17,TRBV9,.,TRBJ1-1,.,TGTGCCAGCAGCGAGGGTCAGGGAAAGGGGGTGAACACTGAAGCTTTCTTT,CASSEGQGKGVNTEAFF
15,TRBV2,TRBD2,TRBJ2-5,.,TGTGCCAGCAGAGTTAGACTAGCGAACCAAGAGACCCAGTACTTC,CASRVRLANQETQYF
16,TRBV19,TRBD1,TRBJ1-3,.,TGTGCCAGTAGTCTACAGGGGACCAGCTCTGGAAACACCATATATTTT,CASSLQGTSSGNTIYF
15,TRBV9,.,TRBJ2-3,.,TGTGCCAGCAGCGTAGGGGCGGGACCCACAGATACGCAGTATTTT,CASSVGAGPTDTQYF
15,TRBV28,.,TRBJ1-3,.,TGTGCCAGCAGTTGGATGGGGGGATCTGGAAACACCATATATTTT,CASSWMGGSGNTIYF
16,TRBV4-3,TRBD2,TRBJ2-1,.,TGCGCCAGCAGCCAGGGGGGGTGGCGGGGGACCAATGAGCAGTTCTTC,CASSQGGWRGTNEQFF
14,TRBV6-5,.,TRBJ2-5,.,TGTGCCAGCAGTTACTCGTCGACTAGAGAGACCCAGTACTTC,CASSYSSTRETQYF
14,TRBV6-5,TRBD1,TRBJ1-2,.,TGTGCCAGCAGGGCAGGGGGTGATTTCCATGGCTACACCTTC,CASRAGGDFHGYTF
13,TRBV10-3,TRBD1,TRBJ1-2,.,TGTGCCATCAAAACAGGGGGCGCGTATGGCTACACCTTC,CAIKTGGAYGYTF
13,TRBV28,.,TRBJ2-3,.,TGTGCCAGCAGTTTAATATCGGGGGATACGCAGTATTTT,CASSLISGDTQYF
14,TRBV18,TRBD1,TRBJ2-4,.,TGTGCCAGCTCACCTTCGGGACAGGGCGTGTTTTCCGACTTC,CASSPSGQGVFSDF
13,TRBV7-9,.,TRBJ1-3,.,TGTTCCAGCAGCTTAGACAGTGGAAACACCATATATTTT,CSSSLDSGNTIYF
14,TRBV5-6,.,TRBJ1-1,few,TGTGCCAGCAGCTTGGCGGGGGGCATCACTGAAGCTTTCTTT,CASSLAGGITEAFF
15,TRBV9,.,TRBJ2-2,few,TGTGCCAGCAGCGTAGTAGGGGCCGACACCGGGGAGCTGTTTTTT,CASSVVGADTGELFF
13,TRBV19,.,TRBJ1-5,.,TGTGCCAGTAGTACAGGGGTTTCTCAGCCCCAGCATTTT,CASSTGVSQPQHF
16,TRBV28,.,TRBJ1-1,.,TGTGCCAGCAGTTCTGTCTGGACAGCTGTGAACACTGAAGCTTTCTTT,CASSSVWTAVNTEAFF
15,TRBV14,TRBD2,TRBJ2-2,.,TGTGCCAGCAGCCTACGACTAGCCCACACCGGGGAGCTGTTTTTT,CASSLRLAHTGELFF
15,TRBV19,.,TRBJ2-7,once,TGTGCCAGTTCTTCCCTGGGCGATAGCTCCTACGAGCAGTACTTC,CASSSLGDSSYEQYF
14,TRBV7-2,TRBD2,TRBJ2-7,once,TGTGCCAGCAGCCGACAGCGGGGTTCCTACGAGCAGTACTTC,CASSRQRGSYEQYF
17,TRBV12-2,.,TRBJ1-2,.,TGTGCAAGTCGCTTTTCCGGGACAGGGGGCCTTAACTATGGCTACACCTTC,CASRFSGTGGLNYGYTF
17,TRBV19,.,TRBJ1-3,once,TGTGCCAGTAGCCATGGCCGTGGCGGTGTCTCTGGAAACACCATATATTTT,CASSHGRGGVSGNTIYF
16,TRBV7-2,TRBD2,TRBJ2-1,.,TGTGCCAGCAGCTTAATACGACTAGCGGTTCCTAATGAGCAGTTCTTC,CASSLIRLAVPNEQFF
16,TRBV10-3,.,TRBJ1-4,.,TGTGCCATCAGTGAGACCCCACAGGGACCGAATGAAAAACTGTTTTTT,CAISETPQGPNEKLFF
16,TRBV19,TRBD2,TRBJ2-1,.,TGTGCCAGTAGTTGGACTAGCGGGAGGACCTACAATGAGCAGTTCTTC,CASSWTSGRTYNEQFF
13,TRBV9,.,TRBJ2-7,.,TGTGCCAGCAGCACCGACAGCTCCTACGAGCAGTACTTC,CASSTDSSYEQYF
16,TRBV18,.,TRBJ2-1,.,TGTGCCAGCTCACCAGAAGCAAAGGGGGAGCACAATGAGCAGTTCTTC,CASSPEAKGEHNEQFF
15,TRBV7-2,.,TRBJ1-5,.,TGTGCCAGCAGCTTAGGGGGCCTTAACAATCAGCCCCAGCATTTT,CASSLGGLNNQPQHF